The clone carrying this TCR beta chain is a singleton in its sample. Its matching antigen is unknown. Profiling relied on immunoSEQ multiplex PCR, and the TCRdb table lists in-frame clones only, not all of them. The sample contains approximately 740,000 clones, roughly 70% of which appear only once. J lost 1 base, V lost 2 bases, and 10 bases had no gene match. Germline values: CDR1 MGHRA, CDR2 YSYEKL. The CDR3 is 19 residues long. The sample originates from a study of shared clonotypes between healthy human individuals. Study overall: For every donor, three CD4 naive, three CD4 memory, two CD8 naive and one CD8 memory plates were used. The study, taken as a whole, reports: Naive CD4 clonotypes overlapped across a few donors at approximately 5.3%.

The chain joins TRBV4-1 to TRBJ2-2; 10 bases fit TRBD2. This receptor was taken from a woman in her 30s in good health. The sample consisted of memory CD4+ T cells sorted from blood. This sample's subset: CD45RA-negative fraction. The CDR3 here is CASSQKILWTSGNTGELFF. As DNA, the CDR3 is TGCGCCAGCAGCCAAAAAATTCTCTGGACTAGCGGGAACACCGGGGAGCTGTTTTTT.